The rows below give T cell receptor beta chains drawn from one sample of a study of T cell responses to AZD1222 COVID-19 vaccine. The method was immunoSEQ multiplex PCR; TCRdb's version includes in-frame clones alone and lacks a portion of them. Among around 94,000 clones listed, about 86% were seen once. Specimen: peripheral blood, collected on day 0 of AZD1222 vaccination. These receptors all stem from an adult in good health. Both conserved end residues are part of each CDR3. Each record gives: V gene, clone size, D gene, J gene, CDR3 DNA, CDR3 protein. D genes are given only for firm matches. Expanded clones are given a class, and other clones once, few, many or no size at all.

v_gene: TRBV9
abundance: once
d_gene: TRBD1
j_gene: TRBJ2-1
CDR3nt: TGTGCCAGCAGCGCGAACCCCCTCAGGGGGCTTTACAATGAGCAGTTCTTC
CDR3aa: CASSANPLRGLYNEQFF

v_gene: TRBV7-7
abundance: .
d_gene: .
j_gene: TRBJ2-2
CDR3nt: TGTGCTATCTCGGGCGGGACCGGGGAGCTGTTTTTT
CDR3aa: CAISGGTGELFF

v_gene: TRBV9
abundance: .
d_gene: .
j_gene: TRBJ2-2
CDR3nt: TGTGCCAGCAGCTTAACCCAATGGGGGGCAGGTGACGAGGGGCCGGCCGGGGAGCTGTTTTTT
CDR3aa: CASSLTQWGAGDEGPAGELFF

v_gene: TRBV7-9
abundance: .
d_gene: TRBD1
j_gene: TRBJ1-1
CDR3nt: TGTGCCAGCAGCTTTGGGGGGACAGGGACTTCGAACACTGAAGCTTTCTTT
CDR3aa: CASSFGGTGTSNTEAFF

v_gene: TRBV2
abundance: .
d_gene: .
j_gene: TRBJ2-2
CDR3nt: TGTGCCAGCAGCGATGTGACGAACACCGGGGAGCTGTTTTTT
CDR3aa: CASSDVTNTGELFF

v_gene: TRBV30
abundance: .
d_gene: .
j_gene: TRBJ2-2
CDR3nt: TGTGCCTGGAGTCTCGCGTCCGGGGAGCTGTTTTTT
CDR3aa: CAWSLASGELFF

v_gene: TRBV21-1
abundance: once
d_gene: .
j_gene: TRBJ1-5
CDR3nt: TGTGCCAGCAGCAAAGTGGTCCGTTGGAGCAATCAGCCCCAGCATTTT
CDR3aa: CASSKVVRWSNQPQHF

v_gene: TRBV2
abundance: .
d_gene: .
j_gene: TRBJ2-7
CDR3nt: TGTGCCAGCAGTGAGGAGAGGCCCACTGGCCTTTACGAGCAGTACTTC
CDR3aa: CASSEERPTGLYEQYF

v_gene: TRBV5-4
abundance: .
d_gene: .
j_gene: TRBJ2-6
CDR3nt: TGTGCCAGCAGCTCTCCGGGTTTGGGTAACGGGGCCAACGTCCTGACTTTC
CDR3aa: CASSSPGLGNGANVLTF

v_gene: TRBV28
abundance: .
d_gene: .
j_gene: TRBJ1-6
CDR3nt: TGTGCCAGCACCCACCCAGGGGCGAGTCCCTATAATTCACCCCTCCACTTT
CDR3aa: CASTHPGASPYNSPLHF

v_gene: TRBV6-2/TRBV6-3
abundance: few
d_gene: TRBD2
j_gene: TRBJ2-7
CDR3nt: TGTGCCAGCAGTACGGGAGGGGCATACTACGAGCAGTACTTC
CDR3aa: CASSTGGAYYEQYF

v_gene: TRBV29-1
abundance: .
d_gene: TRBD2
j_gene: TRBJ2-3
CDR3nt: TGCAGCGTCCGGGGGATAGCGGGGGCTTCAGATACGCAGTATTTT
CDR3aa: CSVRGIAGASDTQYF

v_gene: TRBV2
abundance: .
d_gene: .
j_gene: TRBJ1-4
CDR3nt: TGTGGCAGCAGGCCCGGACAAAATGAAAAACTGTTTTTT
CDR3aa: CGSRPGQNEKLFF

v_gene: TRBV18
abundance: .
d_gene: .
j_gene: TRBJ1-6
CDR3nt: TGTGCCAGCTCATCCGGCGATTCACCCCTCCACTTT
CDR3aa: CASSSGDSPLHF

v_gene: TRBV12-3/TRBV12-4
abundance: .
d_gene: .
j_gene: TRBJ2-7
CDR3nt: TGTGCCAGCGCCCTACGGCGGGACTACGAGCAGTACTTC
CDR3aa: CASALRRDYEQYF

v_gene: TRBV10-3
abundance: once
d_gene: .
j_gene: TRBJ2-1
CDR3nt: TGTGCCATCACGCCCGACAGCGGTTGGAATGAGCAGTTCTTC
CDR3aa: CAITPDSGWNEQFF

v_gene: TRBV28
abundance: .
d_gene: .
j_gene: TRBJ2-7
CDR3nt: TGTGCCAGCAGTTTAGGGACAAGATACGAGCAGTACTTC
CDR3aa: CASSLGTRYEQYF

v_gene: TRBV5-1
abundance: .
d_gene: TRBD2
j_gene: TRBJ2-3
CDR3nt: TGCGCCAGCAGCCCAGGACTAGCGGGGCCGCTAAACACAGATACGCAGTATTTT
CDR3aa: CASSPGLAGPLNTDTQYF

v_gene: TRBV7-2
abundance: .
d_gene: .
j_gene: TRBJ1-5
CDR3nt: TGTGCCAGCAGCTTATCCAGGGGTAGCCAGCCCCAGCATTTT
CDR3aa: CASSLSRGSQPQHF

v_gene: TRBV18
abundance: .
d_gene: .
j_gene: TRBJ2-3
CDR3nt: TGTGCCAGCTCACCTGGGGCACAACTAAAAGATACGCAGTATTTT
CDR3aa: CASSPGAQLKDTQYF

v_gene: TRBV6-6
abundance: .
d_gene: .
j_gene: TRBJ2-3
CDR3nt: TGTGCCAGCGCCCCCCGGCGGGGTGAGGGAGATACGCAGTATTTT
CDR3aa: CASAPRRGEGDTQYF

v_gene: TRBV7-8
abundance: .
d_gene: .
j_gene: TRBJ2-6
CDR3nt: TGTGCCAGCAGCCTCCTTGGGGGGGTCCTGACTTTC
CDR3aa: CASSLLGGVLTF

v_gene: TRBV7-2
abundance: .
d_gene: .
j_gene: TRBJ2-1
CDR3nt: TGTGCCAGCTCTTCGATCGCTGGAACTTACAATGAGCAGTTCTTC
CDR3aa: CASSSIAGTYNEQFF

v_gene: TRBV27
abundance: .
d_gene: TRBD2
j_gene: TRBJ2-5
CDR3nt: TGTGCCAGCAGTTCGCCCTCTAGCGGGAGGGAGACCCAGTACTTC
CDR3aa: CASSSPSSGRETQYF

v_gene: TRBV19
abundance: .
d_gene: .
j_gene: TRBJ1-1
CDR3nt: TGTGCCAGTAGGGAGGGGGTTTTTACGACTGAAGCTTTCTTT
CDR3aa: CASREGVFTTEAFF

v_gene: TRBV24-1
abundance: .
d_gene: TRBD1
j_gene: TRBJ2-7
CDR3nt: TGTGCCACCAGTGATTCTCATGTCGGGACAGGGGCTTACGAGCAGTACTTC
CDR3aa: CATSDSHVGTGAYEQYF

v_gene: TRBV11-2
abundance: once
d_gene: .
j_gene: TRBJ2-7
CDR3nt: TGTGCCAGCAGCTTAGATATCGTTGGAGGGGCCCGGGTTTACGAGCAGTACTTC
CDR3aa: CASSLDIVGGARVYEQYF

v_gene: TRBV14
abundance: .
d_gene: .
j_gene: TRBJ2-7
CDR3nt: TGTGCCAGCAGCCAAGTCGGGGACGAGCAGTACTTC
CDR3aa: CASSQVGDEQYF

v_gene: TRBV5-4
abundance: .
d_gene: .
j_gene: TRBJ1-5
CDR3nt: TGTGCCAGCAGTTCAGGAACGGGCAATCAGCCCCAGCATTTT
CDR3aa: CASSSGTGNQPQHF

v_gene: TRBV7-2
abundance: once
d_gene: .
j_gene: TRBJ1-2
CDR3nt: TGTGCCAGCAGCTTTATACGGAGGGCACGTAATGGCTACACCTTC
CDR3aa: CASSFIRRARNGYTF

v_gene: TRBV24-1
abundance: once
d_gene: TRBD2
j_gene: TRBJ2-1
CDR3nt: TGTGCCACCAGTGACCCGGGGACTAGCGGGAGTCGGGAGCAGTTCTTC
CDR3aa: CATSDPGTSGSREQFF

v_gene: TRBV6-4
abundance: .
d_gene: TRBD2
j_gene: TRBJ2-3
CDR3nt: TGTGCCAGCAGTCCCTCCCTAGCGGCTAGCACAGATACGCAGTATTTT
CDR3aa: CASSPSLAASTDTQYF

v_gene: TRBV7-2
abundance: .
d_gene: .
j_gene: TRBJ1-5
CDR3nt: TGTGCCAGCAGCTCAGACCGCTTGGATCAGCCCCAGCATTTT
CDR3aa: CASSSDRLDQPQHF

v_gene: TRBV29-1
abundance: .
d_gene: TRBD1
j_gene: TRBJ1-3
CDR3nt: TGCAGCGTTTCTACAGGGGCAACCTCTGGAAACACCATATATTTT
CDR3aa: CSVSTGATSGNTIYF

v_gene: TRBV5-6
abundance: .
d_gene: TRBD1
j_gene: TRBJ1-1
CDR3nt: TGTGCCAGCAGCATCTCCGGGACAGGGGCCAACACTGAAGCTTTCTTT
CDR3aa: CASSISGTGANTEAFF

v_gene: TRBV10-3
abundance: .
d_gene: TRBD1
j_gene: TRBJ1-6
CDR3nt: TGTGCCATCACCCGGGACAGGGCAAATTCACCCCTCCACTTT
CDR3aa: CAITRDRANSPLHF

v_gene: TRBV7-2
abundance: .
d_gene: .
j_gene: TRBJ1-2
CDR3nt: TGTGCCAGCAGCACTGGACAGCTGGGGGACTATGGCTACACCTTC
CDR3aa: CASSTGQLGDYGYTF

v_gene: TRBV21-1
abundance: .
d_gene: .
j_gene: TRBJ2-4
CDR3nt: TGTGCCAGCAGCCCTTCGGGTACCCTATCTCGGCGGGCCAAAAACATTCAGTACTTC
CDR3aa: CASSPSGTLSRRAKNIQYF

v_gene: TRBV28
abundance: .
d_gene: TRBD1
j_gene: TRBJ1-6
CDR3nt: TGTGCCAGCAGTTTAGGCCAGGGGGCAAGGTCACCCCTCCACTTT
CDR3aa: CASSLGQGARSPLHF

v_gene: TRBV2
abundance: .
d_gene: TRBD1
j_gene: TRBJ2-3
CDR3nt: TGTGCCAGCAGTTTGGACAGGACTAGCACAGATACGCAGTATTTT
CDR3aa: CASSLDRTSTDTQYF

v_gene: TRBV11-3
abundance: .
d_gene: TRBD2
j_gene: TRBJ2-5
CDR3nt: TGTGCCAGCAGCTTGGCGGGGGGCTACCAAGAGACCCAGTACTTC
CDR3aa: CASSLAGGYQETQYF

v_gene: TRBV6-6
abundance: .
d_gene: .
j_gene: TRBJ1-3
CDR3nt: TGTGCCAGCAGGGAGGGGAAAGGAGGAAACACCATATATTTT
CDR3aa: CASREGKGGNTIYF

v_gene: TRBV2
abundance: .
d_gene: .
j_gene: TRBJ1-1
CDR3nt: TGTGCCAGCAGTCGCCGGGGGTGGGGCACTGAAGCTTTCTTT
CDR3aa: CASSRRGWGTEAFF

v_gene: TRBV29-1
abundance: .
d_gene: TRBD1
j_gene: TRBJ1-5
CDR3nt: TGCAGCGCAACAACAGGGGCTGGCAATCAGCCCCAGCATTTT
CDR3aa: CSATTGAGNQPQHF

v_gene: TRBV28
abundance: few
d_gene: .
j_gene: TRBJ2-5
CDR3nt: TGTGCCAGCATTGGGGGGGAGACCCAGTACTTC
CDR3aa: CASIGGETQYF

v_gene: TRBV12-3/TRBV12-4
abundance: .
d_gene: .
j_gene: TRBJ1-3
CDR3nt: TGTGCCAGCACGGGGCGGTCTGGAAACACCATATATTTT
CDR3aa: CASTGRSGNTIYF

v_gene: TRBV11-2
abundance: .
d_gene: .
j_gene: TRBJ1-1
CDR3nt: TGTGCCAGCAGCGGACTCCGCGGGGGGACTGAAGCTTTCTTT
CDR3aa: CASSGLRGGTEAFF

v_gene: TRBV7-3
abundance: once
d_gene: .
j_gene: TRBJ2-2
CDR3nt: TGTGCCAGCAGCTTAATTCAGGGGAGCGGGGAGCTGTTTTTT
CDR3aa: CASSLIQGSGELFF

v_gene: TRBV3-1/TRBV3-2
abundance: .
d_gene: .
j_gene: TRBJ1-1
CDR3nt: TGTGCCAGCAGGGAAGGGGGTTACACTGAAGCTTTCTTT
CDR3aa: CASREGGYTEAFF

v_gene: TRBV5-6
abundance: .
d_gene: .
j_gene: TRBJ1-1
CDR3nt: TGTGCCAGCAGCTCCCGAACAGCTGAAGCTTTCTTT
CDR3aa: CASSSRTAEAFF

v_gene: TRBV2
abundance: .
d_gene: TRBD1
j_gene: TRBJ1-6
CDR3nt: TGTGCCAGCAGTGTCGGGACAGCGCACAATTCACCCCTCCACTTT
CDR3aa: CASSVGTAHNSPLHF

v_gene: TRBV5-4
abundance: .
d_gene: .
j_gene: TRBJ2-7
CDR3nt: TGTGCCAGCAGCTTCCAGGTTTCCTACGAGCAGTACTTC
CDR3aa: CASSFQVSYEQYF

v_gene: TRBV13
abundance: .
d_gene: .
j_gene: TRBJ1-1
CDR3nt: TGTGCCAGCAGCTACAGGGTTATGAACACTGAAGCTTTCTTT
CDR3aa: CASSYRVMNTEAFF

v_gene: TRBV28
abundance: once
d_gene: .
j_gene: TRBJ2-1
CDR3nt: TGTGCCAGCAGTTTGACAGGATCTGAGCAGTTCTTC
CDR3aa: CASSLTGSEQFF

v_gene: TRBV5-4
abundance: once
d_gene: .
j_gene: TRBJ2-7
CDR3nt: TGTGCCAGCAGCCCCGGGTCCCACTCCTACGAGCAGTACTTC
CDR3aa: CASSPGSHSYEQYF

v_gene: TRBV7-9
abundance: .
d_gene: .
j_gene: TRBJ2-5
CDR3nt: TGTGCCAGCAGCTCCGTTGACAGGAGCCCCAGGGAGACCCAGTACTTC
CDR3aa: CASSSVDRSPRETQYF

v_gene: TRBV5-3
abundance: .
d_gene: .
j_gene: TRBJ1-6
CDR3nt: TGTGCCAGAAGCACGACTATTCCCCTCCACTTT
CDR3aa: CARSTTIPLHF

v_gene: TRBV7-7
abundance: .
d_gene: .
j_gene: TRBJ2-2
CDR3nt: TGTGCTAGCAGCCCACGACCGGCAGAGAACACCGGGGAGCTGTTTTTT
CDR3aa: CASSPRPAENTGELFF

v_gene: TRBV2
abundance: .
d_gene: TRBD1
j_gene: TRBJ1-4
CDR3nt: TGTGCCAGCAGTGGGCTGGCAGGGGGCCTGAAAAAACTGTTTTTT
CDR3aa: CASSGLAGGLKKLFF